This entry concerns a single T cell receptor beta chain. Antigen specificity is unknown. The sample comes from a study of beta chain features in type 1 diabetes. Study-wide results and caveats: It was among patients, rather than healthy donors, that naive, central memory and Treg TCRB repertoires appeared more similar. There was a moderate but significant shortening of TCRB CDR3s in all four CD4+ subsets of Type 1 diabetes patients.

This CDR3 contains 14 residues. Germline assignment: CDR1 SGDLS and CDR2 YYNGEE. Trimming pared 0 bases from V and 5 bases from J, leaving 11 bases between. Reverse transcription of all isolated RNA meant that expressed TCRB transcripts were sequenced. Repertoires were generated with immunoSEQ multiplex PCR, while TCRdb's copy carries only in-frame clones and drops some. This table has about 370,000 clones, around a tenth appearing once. The chain couples TRBV9 to TRBJ1-1; weak D call: TRBD1 (5 bases). Sequenced sample: central memory CD4+ T cells from blood. The source is a young man with type 1 diabetes. This chain's CDR3 is CASSVEQGWTEAFF. In nucleotides, the CDR3 is TGTGCCAGCAGCGTAGAGCAGGGCTGGACTGAAGCTTTCTTT.